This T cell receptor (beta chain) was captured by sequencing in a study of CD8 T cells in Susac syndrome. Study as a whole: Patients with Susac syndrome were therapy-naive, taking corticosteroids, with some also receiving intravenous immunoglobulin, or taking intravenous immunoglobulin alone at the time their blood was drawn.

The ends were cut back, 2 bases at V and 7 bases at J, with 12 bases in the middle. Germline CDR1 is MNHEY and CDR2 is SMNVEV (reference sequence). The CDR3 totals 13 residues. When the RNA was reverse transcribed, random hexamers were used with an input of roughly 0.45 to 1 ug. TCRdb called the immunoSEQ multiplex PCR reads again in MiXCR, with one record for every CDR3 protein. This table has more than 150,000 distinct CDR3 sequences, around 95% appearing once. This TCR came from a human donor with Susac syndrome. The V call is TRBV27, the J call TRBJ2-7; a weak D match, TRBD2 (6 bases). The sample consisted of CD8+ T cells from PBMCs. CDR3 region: CASSLGTLGEQYF. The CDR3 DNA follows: TGTGCCAGCAGTTTAGGGACTCTGGGGGAGCAGTACTTC.